A selection of T cell receptor beta chains follows, all from one sample in a study. TCRdb called the 5' RACE reads again in MiXCR, with one record for every CDR3 protein. The sample consists of around 9,000 distinct CDR3 sequences, approximately 67% of them appearing once. Sequencing was performed on tumor-infiltrating naive CD4+ T cells sorted from the breast tumor. The receptors stem from a female donor with breast cancer. The CDR3 runs from the conserved cysteine through the conserved F or W. A D gene is named only where the DNA matches it firmly. The size field is filled for only some rows; it gives once, few, many or a size class.

J | size | V | D | CDR3 | DNA
TRBJ2-7 | NA | TRBV7-9 | NA | CASSFTYEQYF | TGTGCCAGCAGCTTCACCTACGAGCAGTACTTC
TRBJ2-1 | few | TRBV5-1 | TRBD1 | CASSLDGQGVHEQFF | TGCGCCAGCAGCTTGGACGGACAGGGGGTACATGAGCAGTTCTTC
TRBJ1-1 | NA | TRBV5-1 | NA | CASSGTAGTEAFF | TGCGCCAGCAGCGGAACAGCGGGTACTGAAGCTTTCTTT
TRBJ2-7 | once | TRBV10-3 | NA | CAISDLGAPQDEQYF | TGTGCCATCAGTGACTTGGGGGCGCCCCAAGACGAGCAGTACTTC
TRBJ1-2 | NA | TRBV30 | TRBD1 | CAWLTGAYGYTF | TGTGCCTGGCTTACAGGGGCCTATGGCTACACCTTC
TRBJ1-1 | NA | TRBV29-1 | NA | CSVEGPLGTEAFF | TGCAGCGTTGAAGGGCCCCTTGGGACTGAAGCTTTCTTT
TRBJ2-3 | NA | TRBV5-1 | TRBD2 | CASSSGLAATDTQYF | TGCGCCAGCAGCAGCGGACTAGCCGCAACAGATACGCAGTATTTT
TRBJ2-1 | NA | TRBV4-1 | NA | CACSQVMVKASGDEQFF | TGCGCCTGCAGCCAAGTGATGGTTAAAGCGTCGGGGGATGAGCAGTTCTTC
TRBJ2-7 | NA | TRBV4-2 | NA | CASSQTGTMFGEQYF | TGTGCCAGCAGCCAAACCGGGACCATGTTTGGCGAGCAGTACTTC
TRBJ2-1 | NA | TRBV5-1 | NA | CASSFFPGRGSYNEQFF | TGCGCCAGCAGCTTTTTCCCGGGACGCGGCTCCTACAATGAGCAGTTCTTC
TRBJ1-2 | NA | TRBV4-2 | NA | CASSLSGETAGGYTF | TGTGCCAGCAGCCTTAGCGGCGAAACAGCCGGTGGCTACACCTTC
TRBJ1-5 | NA | TRBV6-1 | NA | CASSVAGNSNQPQHF | TGTGCCAGCAGTGTGGCAGGGAATAGCAATCAGCCCCAGCATTTT
TRBJ1-5 | NA | TRBV12-3/TRBV12-4 | NA | CASSLGGGASNQPQHF | TGTGCCAGCAGCCTAGGAGGTGGGGCTAGCAATCAGCCCCAGCATTTT
TRBJ1-2 | few | TRBV7-2 | NA | CASSRVLDNYGYTF | TGTGCCAGCAGCCGCGTTCTGGATAACTATGGCTACACCTTC
TRBJ1-2 | NA | TRBV7-6 | NA | CASSLGGVNYGYTF | TGTGCCAGCAGCTTAGGAGGGGTTAACTATGGCTACACCTTC
TRBJ1-5 | NA | TRBV20-1 | NA | CSAQGQATHQPQHF | TGCAGTGCCCAGGGCCAGGCGACGCATCAGCCCCAGCATTTT
TRBJ1-5 | once | TRBV20-1 | TRBD1 | CSATRDRNQPQHF | TGCAGTGCTACACGGGACAGAAATCAGCCCCAGCATTTT
TRBJ2-5 | NA | TRBV4-1 | NA | CASSQEASLVPGQETQYF | TGCGCCAGCAGCCAAGAGGCAAGCTTGGTACCGGGGCAAGAGACCCAGTACTTC
TRBJ1-1 | once | TRBV12-3/TRBV12-4 | NA | CASRWGALEAFF | TGTGCCAGCAGATGGGGGGCTCTTGAAGCTTTCTTT
TRBJ2-7 | NA | TRBV6-1 | TRBD1 | CASSERQGAINEQYF | TGTGCCAGCAGTGAACGTCAGGGGGCTATCAACGAGCAGTACTTC
TRBJ1-2 | NA | TRBV28 | TRBD1 | CASSFAGGAGGNYGYTF | TGTGCCAGCAGTTTCGCAGGGGGCGCGGGAGGTAACTATGGCTACACCTTC
TRBJ2-5 | NA | TRBV20-1 | NA | CSVAGMGETQYF | TGCAGTGTGGCAGGGATGGGGGAGACCCAGTACTTC
TRBJ2-5 | NA | TRBV20-1 | NA | CSQANYQETQYF | TGCAGTCAGGCTAACTACCAAGAGACCCAGTACTTC
TRBJ2-1 | NA | TRBV11-3 | TRBD2 | CASSLAHSSGTYNEQFF | TGTGCCAGCAGCCTAGCCCACTCTAGCGGGACCTACAATGAGCAGTTCTTC
TRBJ2-1 | few | TRBV5-1 | NA | CASSLGGASNEQFF | TGCGCCAGCAGCTTGGGGGGGGCCTCCAATGAGCAGTTCTTC
TRBJ2-7 | few | TRBV7-2 | NA | CASSLRYEQYF | TGTGCCAGCAGCTTACGGTACGAGCAGTACTTC
TRBJ2-1 | NA | TRBV7-3 | NA | CASSLGYNEQFF | TGTGCCAGCAGCTTGGGCTACAATGAGCAGTTCTTC
TRBJ1-5 | NA | TRBV20-1 | NA | CSAGAGTTNGNQPQHF | TGCAGTGCTGGTGCCGGGACAACAAACGGCAATCAGCCCCAGCATTTT
TRBJ2-1 | few | TRBV10-3 | NA | CAIGAGSYNEQFF | TGTGCCATCGGGGCTGGGTCCTACAATGAGCAGTTCTTC
TRBJ2-1 | NA | TRBV6-5 | TRBD2 | CASRLAGVYNEQFF | TGTGCCAGCAGATTAGCGGGGGTTTACAATGAGCAGTTCTTC
TRBJ1-2 | NA | TRBV18 | TRBD1 | CAGSAGMDRGYGYTF | TGTGCCGGCTCCGCCGGAATGGACAGGGGGTATGGCTACACCTTC
TRBJ2-2 | few | TRBV3-1 | NA | CASSLPKMKGELFF | TGTGCCAGCAGCCTTCCGAAGATGAAGGGGGAGCTGTTTTTT
TRBJ2-5 | NA | TRBV12-3/TRBV12-4 | NA | CASSLEGETQYF | TGTGCCAGCAGTTTAGAAGGGGAGACCCAGTACTTC
TRBJ2-1 | NA | TRBV7-3 | TRBD2 | CASSLTAGGAYWDEQFF | TGTGCCAGCAGCTTAACGGCGGGGGGCGCATATTGGGATGAGCAGTTCTTC
TRBJ1-1 | few | TRBV7-2 | TRBD1 | CASSYYRGGGTEAFF | TGTGCCAGCAGCTACTACAGGGGAGGTGGCACTGAAGCTTTCTTT
TRBJ1-2 | NA | TRBV5-1 | NA | CASSEGPSNYGYTF | TGCGCCAGCAGCGAGGGACCGAGTAACTATGGCTACACCTTC
TRBJ2-3 | NA | TRBV6-5 | NA | CASSYSQPVLGDTQYF | TGTGCCAGCAGTTACTCACAGCCAGTATTGGGAGATACGCAGTATTTT
TRBJ1-2 | NA | TRBV4-2 | NA | CASSQGIYGYTF | TGTGCCAGCAGCCAAGGGATCTATGGCTACACCTTC
TRBJ2-1 | NA | TRBV15 | NA | CATSSGTLGASSYNEQFF | TGTGCCACCAGCAGTGGGACTCTCGGGGCCAGCTCCTACAATGAGCAGTTCTTC
TRBJ1-6 | NA | TRBV7-6 | TRBD1 | CASSPRQGGLPLHF | TGTGCCAGCAGCCCCCGACAGGGAGGTTTACCCCTCCACTTT
TRBJ2-7 | NA | TRBV7-9 | NA | CASSLGMAGPSFHEQYF | TGTGCCAGCAGCTTAGGTATGGCAGGCCCCTCATTCCACGAGCAGTACTTC
TRBJ2-7 | NA | TRBV6-1 | NA | CASSGVLSYEQYF | TGTGCCAGCAGTGGGGTTCTTTCGTACGAGCAGTACTTC
TRBJ2-3 | NA | TRBV5-1 | NA | CASSLVGTGATDTQYF | TGCGCCAGCAGCTTGGTCGGGACGGGGGCCACAGATACGCAGTATTTT
TRBJ2-7 | NA | TRBV12-3/TRBV12-4 | TRBD2 | CASSNGLAGSEQYF | TGTGCCAGCAGCAACGGACTAGCGGGTTCCGAGCAGTACTTC
TRBJ2-4 | NA | TRBV20-1 | NA | CSAREPSRAIAKNIQYF | TGCAGTGCTAGAGAGCCGAGTCGGGCGATAGCCAAAAACATTCAGTACTTC
TRBJ1-2 | few | TRBV4-1 | NA | CASSQDSQGLLGGYTF | TGCGCCAGCAGCCAAGATAGTCAGGGTCTCCTTGGTGGCTACACCTTT
TRBJ2-7 | NA | TRBV7-9 | NA | CASSFLNSREQYF | TGTGCCAGCAGCTTTTTAAACAGTAGGGAGCAGTACTTC
TRBJ2-5 | NA | TRBV5-1 | NA | CASSQKGETQYF | TGCGCCAGCAGCCAGAAAGGGGAGACCCAGTACTTC
TRBJ2-1 | NA | TRBV7-9 | NA | CASSLAGFGFWGFF | TGTGCCAGCAGCTTAGCAGGATTTGGTTTCTGGGGTTTCTTC
TRBJ2-7 | NA | TRBV20-1 | NA | CSAPSSDGSYEQYF | TGCAGTGCCCCAAGTTCCGACGGCTCCTACGAGCAGTACTTC
TRBJ2-5 | few | TRBV12-3/TRBV12-4 | TRBD1 | CASSLARQGEIRGETQYF | TGTGCCAGCAGTTTGGCTCGACAGGGCGAGATACGGGGAGAGACCCAGTACTTC
TRBJ1-4 | NA | TRBV27 | NA | CASSHGTATNEKLFF | TGTGCCAGCAGTCACGGGACGGCAACTAATGAAAAACTGTTTTTT
TRBJ1-1 | few | TRBV4-1 | TRBD1 | CASSRDSRAATEAFF | TGCGCCAGCAGCCGGGACAGCCGGGCCGCAACTGAAGCTTTCTTT
TRBJ1-3 | NA | TRBV18 | NA | CASSPPSQSYSGSTIYF | TGTGCCAGCTCACCACCGAGCCAGTCATACTCTGGAAGCACCATATATTTT